One sample yielded the 20 T cell receptor beta chains listed below, sequenced in a study of siplizumab effects on memory and regulatory T cells. The data were produced by immunoSEQ multiplex PCR, yet TCRdb's version contains in-frame clones alone and is incomplete. The profile shows about 50,000 clones, about 94% of them singletons. Sequenced: CD8+ T cells sorted from blood. These TCRs come from a human donor in good health.

This chain uses TRBV5-4 with TRBJ1-2; tentative D call: TRBD1 (5 bases). Between the trimmed V and J ends, which lost 4 bases and 4 bases, there was a span of 17 bases. The CDR3 has 15 residues. The V gene's germline CDR1 is SGHNT and CDR2 YYREEE (reference sequence). Written as DNA, the CDR3 is TGTGCCAGCAGCCCGCAAGGGGTAGGGATCTATGGCTACACCTTC. As protein: CASSPQGVGIYGYTF.

The count of this clone is one. The chain carries TRBV4-1 and TRBJ2-5; unclear D gene. CDR3 length: 16 amino acids. The germline V gene has CDR1 MGHRA and CDR2 YSYEKL. Trimming shortened V by 1 base and J by 6 bases, and 18 bases separated the two germline ends. As DNA, the CDR3 is TGCGCCAGCAGCCAAGCCCTTCGTTTGGTGCTGCAGACCCAGTACTTC. Translating it yields CASSQALRLVLQTQYF.

The chain has TRBV6-6 and TRBJ2-1; maybe TRBD2 (6 bases). CDR3 length equals 14 residues. Looked up from germline, CDR1 is MNHNY and CDR2 is SVGAGI (reference sequence). The germline V and J ends were trimmed by 5 bases and 9 bases, with 17 bases remaining between them. This chain's CDR3 is CASSQTSFLSEQFF. CDR3 bases: TGTGCCAGCAGTCAGACTAGTTTTCTTAGTGAGCAGTTCTTC.

This clone was counted once. The chain couples TRBV7-6 to TRBJ2-7; TRBD1 aligns across 10 bases. The V and J ends lost 7 bases and 2 bases, in that order; junction bases with no gene match: 5. Germline CDR1 and CDR2: SGHVS and FNYEAQ. The CDR3 is 14 amino acids. The DNA for the CDR3 is TGTGCCAGCACCATCGGGACAGGGGCCTACGAGCAGTACTTC. It is translated as CASTIGTGAYEQYF.

This rearrangement joins TRBV6-6 to TRBJ2-2; D possibly corresponds to TRBD1 (5 bases). The CDR3 loop spans 16 amino acids. CDR1 and CDR2 from the germline V gene are MNHNY and SVGAGI (reference sequence). V gave up 5 bases and J gave up 5 bases, with 18 bases separating them. This CDR3 reads CASSPLLGQATGELFF. The CDR3, as DNA: TGTGCCAGCAGTCCTCTTTTGGGGCAGGCTACCGGGGAGCTGTTTTTT.

J is TRBJ1-6 and V is TRBV30; weak D call: TRBD1 (5 bases). Germline assignment: CDR1 GTSNPN and CDR2 SVGIG (reference sequence). The ends were cut back, 4 bases at V and 5 bases at J, with 18 bases in the middle. The CDR3 is 16 residues long. DNA for the CDR3: TGTGCCTGGACCCTCATGACGACAGTAGATAATTCACCCCTCCACTTT. Its translation is CAWTLMTTVDNSPLHF. Full variable domain (missing parts from reference TRBV30 and TRBJ1-6): SQTIHQWPATLVQPVGSPLSLECTVEGTSNPNLYWYRQAAGRGLQLLFYSVGIGQISSEVPQNLSASRPQDRQFILSSKKLLLSDSGFYLCAWTLMTTVDNSPLHFGNGTRLTVT.

This clone has more than one count but fewer than ten. The chain recombines TRBV29-1 with TRBJ2-3; perhaps TRBD2 as D (5 bases). The CDR3 totals 15 residues. CDR1 is SQVTM and CDR2 is ANQGSEA in the germline V gene. V shed 0 bases and J shed 3 bases, with 13 bases lying between them. CDR3 sequence: CSVEDVRGETDTQYF. The CDR3 nucleotides read TGCAGCGTTGAAGACGTACGTGGGGAGACAGATACGCAGTATTTT.

The chain carries TRBV27 and TRBJ2-7, with TRBD1 as a possible D gene (7 bases). This CDR3 is built from 11 residues. The germline V gene has CDR1 MNHEY and CDR2 SMNVEV (reference sequence). Trimming took 8 bases from V and 9 from J, leaving 14 bases between them. CDR3 nucleotide sequence: TGTGCCAGCCAGGGGGGTCGCGGGCAGTACTTC. It codes for CASQGGRGQYF.

The V gene is TRBV19, the J gene TRBJ2-5, with a tentative D call TRBD2 (5 bases). V was shortened by 7 bases and J by 5 bases, with 8 bases between the two germline ends. Looked up from germline, CDR1 is LNHDA and CDR2 is SQIVND (reference sequence). There are 11 residues in the CDR3. The CDR3 sequence: CASTGGETQYF. CDR3 coding DNA: TGTGCCAGTACCGGAGGTGAGACCCAGTACTTC.

V is TRBV12-5 and J is TRBJ2-2; TRBD1 is a possible D gene (6 bases). V lost 0 bases to trimming and J lost 7 bases, with 18 bases between them. CDR3 length: 17 amino acids. CDR1 is LGHNT, CDR2 FRNRAP, per germline. The CDR3 sequence: CASGLVLSGEWSGELFF. The CDR3 DNA reads TGTGCTAGTGGTTTGGTACTCTCAGGGGAGTGGAGCGGGGAGCTGTTTTTT.

This clone was detected only once. J is TRBJ2-7 and V is TRBV11-2; D is tentatively TRBD1 or TRBD2 (5 bases each). The V end was cut by 2 bases, the J end by 7 bases, with 12 bases between. Germline V gene data show CDR1 as SGHAT and CDR2 as FQNNGV. This CDR3 spans 13 amino acids. CDR3 amino acids: CASSLRDPTEQYF. Here the CDR3 DNA reads TGTGCCAGCAGCTTAAGGGACCCTACGGAGCAGTACTTC. Looking up the rest from reference TRBV11-2 and TRBJ2-7 gives the full variable domain: EAGVAQSPRYKIIEKRQSVAFWCNPISGHATLYWYQQILGQGPKLLIQFQNNGVVDDSQLPKDRFSAERLKGVDSTLKIQPAKLEDSAVYLCASSLRDPTEQYFGPGTRLTVT.

The chain couples TRBV27 to TRBJ1-5; tentative D call: TRBD1 (6 bases). In germline, CDR1 is MNHEY, CDR2 SMNVEV (reference sequence). This CDR3 spans 16 amino acids. V dropped 6 bases and J dropped 2 bases, with 17 bases sitting between them. The CDR3 nucleotides read TGTGCCAGCAGGCCTCCCACAGGGACGGGCAATCAGCCCCAGCATTTT. It yields the protein CASRPPTGTGNQPQHF.

The V and J genes are TRBV27 and TRBJ1-5; D might be TRBD1 (5 bases). Trimming removed 2 bases at V and 0 bases at J, with 14 bases between. CDR3 length: 17 residues. CDR1 MNHEY and CDR2 SMNVEV come from the germline V gene (reference sequence). The CDR3 DNA reads TGTGCCAGCAGTTTAAACGGGGCCCAATATAGCAATCAGCCCCAGCATTTT. Translating it yields CASSLNGAQYSNQPQHF.

The chain joins TRBV4-1 to TRBJ1-5; 7 positions match TRBD1. Germline assignment: CDR1 MGHRA and CDR2 YSYEKL. V lost 0 bases, J lost 3 bases, and 2 bases stayed unmatched. The CDR3 has 15 amino acids. For the CDR3, the DNA is TGCGCCAGCAGCCAAGAAGGGACAGTCAATCAGCCCCAGCATTTT. Protein: CASSQEGTVNQPQHF.

V usage is TRBV5-1 and J usage is TRBJ1-2, with D hard to call. V was trimmed by 0 bases and J by 9 bases, leaving 9 bases between them. The CDR3 runs to 12 residues. Germline values: CDR1 SGHRS, CDR2 YFSETQ. The CDR3 protein is CASSLAGGSYTF. Written as DNA, the CDR3 is TGCGCCAGCAGCTTGGCCGGAGGGAGCTACACCTTC.

This clone was observed a handful of times. The chain uses TRBV28 and TRBJ2-7; 11 bases are shared with TRBD2. The CDR3 runs to 15 residues. Trimming at V came to 7 bases and at J to 2 bases, leaving 7 bases not matched to a gene. The germline CDR1 and CDR2 sequences are MDHEN and SYDVKM. CDR3 DNA sequence: TGTGCCAGCACCCCGACTAGCGGGATAACCTACGAGCAGTACTTC. As protein: CASTPTSGITYEQYF.

CDR3 protein: CASRGQPVEQYF. In DNA, the CDR3 is TGTGCCAGCAGGGGACAGCCGGTCGAGCAGTACTTC. The rearrangement uses TRBV11-2 and TRBJ2-7, with 7 bases aligning to TRBD1. The length of the CDR3 is 12 residues. V lost 6 bases to trimming and J lost 6 bases; unmatched junction nucleotides: 5. CDR1 is SGHAT and CDR2 is FQNNGV in the germline V gene.

Note on this clone: This same CDR3 is encoded by further DNA sequences in the sample. CDR3 coding DNA: TGTGCCAGCAGTTTGGGCAATGAGCAGTTCTTC. Its translation: CASSLGNEQFF. The chain uses TRBV27 and TRBJ2-1, with D unclear. Looked up from germline, CDR1 is MNHEY and CDR2 is SMNVEV (reference sequence). The CDR3 is made up of 11 amino acids. Trimming took 3 bases from V and 6 from J, leaving 3 bases between them.

This chain uses TRBV5-4 with TRBJ2-7; D is possibly TRBD1 or TRBD2 (6 bases each). The CDR3 is 13 amino acids. The germline gives CDR1 SGHNT, CDR2 YYREEE (reference sequence). Trimming left V 0 bases short and J 6 bases short, with 10 bases between. CDR3 region: CASSLEPGAEQYF. The CDR3 DNA reads TGTGCCAGCAGCTTGGAACCGGGGGCCGAGCAGTACTTC.

V usage is TRBV28 and J usage is TRBJ1-5; tentatively, D is TRBD1 (6 bases). Germline CDR1 MDHEN, CDR2 SYDVKM. The CDR3 is 16 residues long. V lost 5 bases and J 1 base, leaving 15 bases between the germline ends. The CDR3 region is CASSRYREESNQPQHF. In DNA form, the CDR3 reads TGTGCCAGCAGTCGATACAGGGAGGAGAGCAATCAGCCCCAGCATTTT.